The clone carrying this TCR beta chain has at least ten counts. The data stem from a study of regulatory T cells in long-lasting Graves disease. As to time point: newly diagnosed GD, antithyroid drugs for less than 3 months. Extracted RNA from PBMCs served as the source of the TCR library. To make TCR beta libraries, researchers used iRepertoire HTBI primers and Arm-PCR of CDR3 regions. TCRdb reprocessed the multiplex PCR reads with MiXCR, giving one entry per CDR3 protein. This sample has 400,000 to 550,000 distinct CDR3 sequences, with about 16% found just once. Germline V CDR1 and CDR2: MNHEY, SVGEGT. The CDR3 is 15 amino acids. With 6 bases removed from V and 0 bases from J, the gap between germline ends came to 12 bases. This same sample was also taken into another study, of T cells in Graves' hyperthyroidism and ophthalmopathy.

This chain joins TRBV6-2 or TRBV6-3 and TRBJ2-4, with D hard to call. The sample consisted of peripheral blood mononuclear cells (PBMCs), taken at new diagnosis, from a patient treated with antithyroid drugs. This receptor was taken from a woman aged 30 to 39 with Graves disease. This CDR3 is CASSDGILAKNIQYF. CDR3 coding DNA: TGTGCCAGCAGCGACGGAATATTAGCCAAAAACATTCAGTACTTC.